This T cell receptor beta chain comes out of a study of T cell responses to AZD1222 COVID-19 vaccine (dated by TCRdb to the early 2020s). Background on the whole study: AZD1222 recipients with second doses at about 4 weeks or about 12 weeks were pooled, because spike-specific TCR depth and breadth did not differ between schedules. A total of more than 230 trial participants underwent TCR sequencing, of whom nearly 210 received two doses of AZD1222 and roughly 25 received two doses of the MenACWY control vaccine. Trial participants were enrolled by age into 18-55, 56-69 and 70-plus year subgroups, with roughly 160, 29 and 62 TCR-sequenced participants respectively. Overall study outcomes, separate from this receptor: The 56-69-year group was small, and its depth increase did not reach significance, likely because of low power. Conclusions about previously exposed vaccinees were limited because only six AZD1222 recipients were SARS-CoV-2 seropositive at baseline. Reportedly, close to half of the unique spike-specific TCRs recognized epitopes lying outside the regions that are mutated in the B.1.351 and B.1.1.7 variants. Because no day 14 peak-response samples were available, repertoires were characterized only after the peak T cell response. Spike-specific TCR breadth and depth rose significantly after two AZD1222 doses compared with day 0 and with MenACWY recipients. The whole spike protein was spanned by vaccine-associated CD4 TCRs, and dominant responses were seen in regions 160-218 and 743-854. Participants were mostly white British, with more females than males. The authors suggested clonal diversity may have been underestimated.

Concerning this clone: The target of this receptor is not known. Base quality data are lacking; no much larger clone is found one base away.

This specimen's time point label, interpreted: baseline before first vaccination. Vaccinee samples came from UK trials COV001 and COV002, including a single-blind randomized controlled phase 2/3 trial of AZD1222 (ChAdOx1 nCoV-19) in healthy adults. Trial participant PBMC samples were collected at day 0 and day 28 after the second dose for TCRbeta chain sequencing. The CDR3 runs 15 amino acids, cysteine and phenylalanine included. CDR3 DNA is the only sequence kept; it has 45 bases, read in frame from the first base. Between the V and J ends, shortened by 0 bases and 2 bases respectively, the junction contains 9 bases. Via the germline V gene, CDR1 is SGHRS and CDR2 YFSETQ. The CDR3 regions of human TCRbeta chains were analyzed by immunosequencing. Turning to the authors' computational methods: Repertoire TCRs were matched against a reference library of SARS-CoV-2-specific TCRs generated with the MIRA antigen-specificity platform. Breadth was defined as the fraction of unique TCRs that were SARS-CoV-2-associated, and depth was defined as the fraction of total T cells that were SARS-CoV-2-associated. Using the MIRA data, each spike-specific TCR was assigned both to the spike region to which the TCR was reactive and to a CD4 or CD8 class. Log10-transformed breadth and depth values were compared by one-way ANOVA with Sidak's multiple comparisons tests. As stored in TCRdb, this immuneACCESS dataset retains in-frame rearrangements with V and J assigned. A fraction of the clones does not appear; measured against another copy, unresolved V genes explain less than half of the discrepancy, and the remainder lacks a known reason. The V and J calls and the clone size are those of that table, but D and trimming were determined from the DNA. The sample has under 150,000 clones on record, about 93% of them singletons. About 0.91% of the sample lies in the top ten.

Source: peripheral blood, taken on day 0 of AZD1222 vaccination. The receptor was isolated from an adult in good health. The chain is encoded by TRBV5-1 joined to TRBJ1-3; 6 matching bases give a weak D call of TRBD1. The CDR3 protein is CASSLVAGAGNTIYF. Here is the DNA: TGCGCCAGCAGCTTGGTGGCAGGGGCTGGAAACACCATATATTTT.